This TCR beta chain was sequenced in a study of T-cell reconstitution after alpha-beta-depleted transplantation in children. The CDR3 runs to 16 residues. Per the germline V gene, CDR1 is SGHDN and CDR2 is FVKESK. Preparation of the TCRbeta library used unique molecular identifiers. TCRdb re-derived calls from the PCR reads in MiXCR, one entry per CDR3 protein. The table records hundreds of thousands of distinct CDR3 sequences, about 15% of them present only once. On this clonotype itself: A much bigger clone sits one base away, suggesting this may be a read error.

The chain carries TRBV14 and TRBJ2-3; D gene ambiguous. This TCR was recovered from a male patient aged 2 to 10 who had a stem cell transplant for acute lymphoblastic leukemia, so the T cells may come from the graft donor. The sample here was PBMCs, mostly from graft donor cells, taken 360 days after TCRalphabeta/CD19-depleted stem cell transplant. CDR3 nucleotides: TGTGCCAGCAACCAAAACGGCGCGGAATCCACAGATACGCAGTATTTT. This encodes CASNQNGAESTDTQYF.